These 9 T cell receptor beta chains were sequenced from one sample in a study of OX40 agonist ivuxolimab in advanced cancers. The data were produced by immunoSEQ multiplex PCR, yet TCRdb's version contains in-frame clones alone and is incomplete. Altogether about 82,000 clones are present, 75% to 90% being singletons, with the ten largest covering less than 2.5%. The source material was CD4+ or CD8+ T cells sorted from blood, sampled in a trial of the OX40 agonist ivuxolimab. The receptors were gathered from an adult with an advanced solid tumor such as melanoma, head and neck, liver or kidney cancer.

The gene calls are TRBV25-1 and TRBJ1-4; a possible D gene is TRBD1 (6 bases). The CDR3 consists of 18 residues. Germline values: CDR1 MGHDK, CDR2 SYGVNS. Trimming took off 0 bases at V and 0 bases at J, with 14 bases between the two ends. Here the CDR3 DNA reads TGTGCCAGCAGTGAATATCCAGGGGCGATATCAACTAATGAAAAACTGTTTTTT. It is translated as CASSEYPGAISTNEKLFF.

This sequence joins TRBV5-4 and TRBJ1-4; D gene ambiguous. Trimming left V 3 bases short and J 3 bases short, with 9 bases between. The CDR3 runs 14 residues. In germline, CDR1 is SGHNT, CDR2 YYREEE (reference sequence). This chain's CDR3 is CASSYTSANEKLFF. The CDR3 DNA follows: TGTGCCAGCAGCTACACATCTGCTAATGAAAAACTGTTTTTT.

This sequence joins TRBV19 and TRBJ2-6, with 9 positions matching TRBD1. With 4 bases clipped from V and 0 bases from J, the junction kept 4 bases outside the gene matches. The CDR3 totals 17 residues. Germline V gene lookup returns CDR1 LNHDA and CDR2 SQIVND (reference sequence). The CDR3: CASSRPTGGSGANVLTF. Here the CDR3 DNA reads TGTGCCAGTAGTAGGCCGACAGGGGGCTCTGGGGCCAACGTCCTGACTTTC.

The V gene is TRBV7-9, the J gene TRBJ2-2; D gene unclear. The CDR3 is 14 amino acids. Germline V gene sequence: CDR1 SEHNR, CDR2 FQNEAQ (reference sequence). The V gene lost 5 bases and the J gene lost 1 base, with 8 bases spanning the gap. The CDR3 loop is CASSRMGNTGELFF. The CDR3 nucleotides are TGTGCCAGCAGCCGGATGGGGAACACCGGGGAGCTGTTTTTT. The full variable domain, its missing parts supplied by reference TRBV7-9 and TRBJ2-2, is DTGVSQNPRHKITKRGQNVTFRCDPISEHNRLYWYRQTLGQGPEFLTYFQNEAQLEKSRLLSDRFSAERPKGSFSTLEIQRTEQGDSAMYLCASSRMGNTGELFFGEGSRLTVL.

Note on this clone: Other DNA sequences from this sample encode an identical CDR3 as well. The chain couples TRBV5-1 to TRBJ1-6; D remains ambiguous. Germline lookup yields CDR1 SGHRS and CDR2 YFSETQ. V lost 4 bases, J lost 3 bases, and 11 bases lay in between. The CDR3 extends over 15 amino acids. CDR3 in amino acids: CASSLAGSYNSPLHF. Written as DNA, the CDR3 is TGCGCCAGCAGCCTGGCAGGTAGCTATAATTCACCCCTCCACTTT.

The chain uses TRBV5-4 and TRBJ1-6, with D uncertain. V shed 1 base and J shed 6 bases, with 5 bases lying between them. Germline V CDR1 and CDR2: SGHNT, YYREEE (reference sequence). CDR3 length equals 13 residues. This chain's CDR3 is CASSLMSNSPLHF. DNA for the CDR3: TGTGCCAGCAGCTTGATGAGTAATTCACCCCTCCACTTT.

The gene calls are TRBV2 and TRBJ2-6; D is undetermined. V was trimmed by 5 bases and J by 0 bases, leaving 11 bases between them. From germline, CDR1 is SNHLY and CDR2 FYNNEI. The CDR3 runs 16 residues. CDR3 sequence: CASSTARHSGANVLTF. CDR3 DNA: TGTGCCAGCAGTACGGCCCGGCACTCTGGGGCCAACGTCCTGACTTTC. Looking up the rest from reference TRBV2 and TRBJ2-6 gives the full variable domain: EPEVTQTPSHQVTQMGQEVILRCVPISNHLYFYWYRQILGQKVEFLVSFYNNEISEKSEIFDDQFSVERPDGSNFTLKIRSTKLEDSAMYFCASSTARHSGANVLTFGAGSRLTVL.

The chain has TRBV4-1 and TRBJ2-1; D perhaps matches TRBD2 (7 bases). CDR1 MGHRA and CDR2 YSYEKL come from the germline V gene. Trimming removed 1 base from V and 6 bases from J, with 19 bases in between. The CDR3 length is 17 residues. The CDR3 sequence: CASSQGRGPPGSNEQFF. CDR3 bases: TGCGCCAGCAGCCAAGGGCGGGGGCCCCCGGGGAGCAATGAGCAGTTCTTC.

This clone was picked up a small number of times. The rearrangement links TRBV30 to TRBJ1-1; D is possibly TRBD1 (6 bases). Germline lookup yields CDR1 GTSNPN and CDR2 SVGIG (reference sequence). V lost 4 bases to trimming and J lost 1 base, with 7 bases between them. CDR3 length: 12 residues. CDR3 residues: CAWTRGNTEAFF. DNA of the CDR3: TGTGCCTGGACCAGGGGGAACACTGAAGCTTTCTTT.